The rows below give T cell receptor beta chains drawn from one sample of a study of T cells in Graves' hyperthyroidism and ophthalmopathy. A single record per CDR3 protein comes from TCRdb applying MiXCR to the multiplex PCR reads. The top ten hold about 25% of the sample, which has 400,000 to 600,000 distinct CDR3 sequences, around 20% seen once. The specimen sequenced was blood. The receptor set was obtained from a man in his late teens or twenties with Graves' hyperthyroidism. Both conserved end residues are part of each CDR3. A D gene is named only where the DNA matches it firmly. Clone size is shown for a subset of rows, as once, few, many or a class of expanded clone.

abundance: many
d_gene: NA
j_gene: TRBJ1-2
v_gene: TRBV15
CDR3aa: CATSRDHSYGYTF
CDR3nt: TGTGCCACCAGCAGAGATCACAGCTATGGCTACACCTTC

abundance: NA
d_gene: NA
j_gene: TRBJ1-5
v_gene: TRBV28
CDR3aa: CASKETLNSNQPQHF
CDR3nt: TGTGCCAGCAAGGAGACATTGAATAGCAATCAGCCCCAGCATTTT

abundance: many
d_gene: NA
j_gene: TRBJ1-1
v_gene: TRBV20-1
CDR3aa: CSARRGGSLNTEAFF
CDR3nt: TGCAGTGCTAGAAGGGGCGGGTCTCTGAACACTGAAGCTTTCTTT

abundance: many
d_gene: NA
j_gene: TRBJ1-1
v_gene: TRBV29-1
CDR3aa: CSVEGPPRNTEAFF
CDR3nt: TGCAGCGTTGAGGGTCCCCCCCGGAACACTGAAGCTTTCTTT

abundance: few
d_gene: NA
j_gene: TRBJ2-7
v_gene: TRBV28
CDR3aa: CASSFAFEASSYEQYF
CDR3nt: TGTGCCAGCAGTTTTGCCTTCGAGGCCAGCTCCTACGAGCAGTACTTC

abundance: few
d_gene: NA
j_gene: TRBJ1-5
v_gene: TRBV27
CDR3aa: CASNPGTRRNQPQHF
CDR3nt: TGTGCCAGCAACCCCGGGACCCGAAGGAATCAGCCCCAGCATTTT

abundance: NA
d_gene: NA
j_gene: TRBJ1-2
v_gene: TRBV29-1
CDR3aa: CSVEVQGGRVYGYTF
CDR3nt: TGCAGCGTTGAAGTTCAAGGTGGTAGGGTCTATGGCTACACCTTC

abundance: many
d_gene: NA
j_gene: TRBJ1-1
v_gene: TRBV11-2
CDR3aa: CASSSPRAGENTEAFF
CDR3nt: TGTGCCAGCAGCTCGCCACGAGCGGGGGAGAACACTGAAGCTTTCTTT

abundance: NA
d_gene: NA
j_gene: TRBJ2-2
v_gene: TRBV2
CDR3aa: CASSERGYPNTGELFF
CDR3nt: TGTGCCAGCAGTGAAAGGGGGTATCCGAACACCGGGGAGCTGTTTTTT

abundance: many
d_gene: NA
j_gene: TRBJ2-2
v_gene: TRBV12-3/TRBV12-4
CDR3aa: CASRDGTGELFF
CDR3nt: TGTGCCAGCAGGGACGGAACCGGGGAGCTGTTTTTT

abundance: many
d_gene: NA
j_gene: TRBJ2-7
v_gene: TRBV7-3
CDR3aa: CASSMTGYEQYF
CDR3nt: TGTGCCAGCAGCATGACAGGCTACGAGCAGTACTTC

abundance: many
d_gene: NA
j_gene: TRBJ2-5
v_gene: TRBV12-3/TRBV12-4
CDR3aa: CASTLAQGLEETQYF
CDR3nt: TGTGCCAGCACCTTAGCTCAGGGGTTGGAAGAGACCCAGTACTTC

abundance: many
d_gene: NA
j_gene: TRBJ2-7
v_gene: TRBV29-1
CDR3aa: CSVITGYEQYF
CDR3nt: TGCAGCGTTATCACAGGATACGAGCAGTACTTC

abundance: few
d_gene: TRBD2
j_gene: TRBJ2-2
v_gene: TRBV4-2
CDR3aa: CASSQDSGGAGELFF
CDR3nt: TGTGCCAGCAGCCAAGATAGCGGGGGGGCCGGGGAGCTGTTTTTT

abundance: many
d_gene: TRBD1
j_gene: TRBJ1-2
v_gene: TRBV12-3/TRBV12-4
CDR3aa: CASSLGTGGDGYTF
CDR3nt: TGTGCCAGCAGTTTAGGGACAGGGGGCGATGGCTACACCTTC

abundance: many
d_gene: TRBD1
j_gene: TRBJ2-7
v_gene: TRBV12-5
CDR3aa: CASGKGDRAYEQYF
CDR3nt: TGTGCTAGTGGTAAAGGGGACAGGGCCTACGAGCAGTACTTC

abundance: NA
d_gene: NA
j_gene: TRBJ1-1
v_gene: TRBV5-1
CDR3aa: CASSHGGAEAFF
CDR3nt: TGCGCCAGCAGCCACGGGGGCGCTGAAGCTTTCTTT

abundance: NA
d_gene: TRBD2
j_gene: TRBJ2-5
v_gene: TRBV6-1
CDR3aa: CASSEVGGKGVMSETQYF
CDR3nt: TGTGCCAGCAGTGAAGTGGGGGGGAAAGGGGTTATGTCGGAGACCCAGTACTTC

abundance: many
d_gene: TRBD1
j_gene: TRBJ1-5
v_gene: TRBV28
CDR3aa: CASMLTGVGNQPQHF
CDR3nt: TGTGCCAGCATGCTTACAGGGGTGGGAAATCAGCCCCAGCATTTT

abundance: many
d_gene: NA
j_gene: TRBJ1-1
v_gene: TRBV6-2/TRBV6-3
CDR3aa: CASSFIERTEAFF
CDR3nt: TGTGCCAGCAGCTTTATCGAGCGAACTGAAGCTTTCTTT

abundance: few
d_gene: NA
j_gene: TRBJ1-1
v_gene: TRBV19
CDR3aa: CASSIVGRALNTEAFF
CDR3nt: TGTGCCAGTAGTATAGTCGGCCGGGCGTTGAACACTGAAGCTTTCTTT

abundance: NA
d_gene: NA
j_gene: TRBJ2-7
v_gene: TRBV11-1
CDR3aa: CASSYRVTYEQYF
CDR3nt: TGTGCCAGCAGCTACCGGGTCACCTACGAGCAGTACTTC

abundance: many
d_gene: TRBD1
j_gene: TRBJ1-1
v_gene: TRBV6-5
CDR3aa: CASSYSRQGFLRTEAFF
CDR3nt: TGTGCCAGCAGTTACTCTCGACAGGGGTTTTTAAGGACTGAAGCTTTCTTT